One sample yielded the 25 T cell receptor beta chains listed below, sequenced in a study of human T cells and chemical hapten exposure. TCRdb re-derived calls from the RACE reads in MiXCR, one entry per CDR3 protein. This sample has more than 90,000 distinct CDR3 sequences, with about an eighth found just once. Regarding time point: patch test 2, 6 weeks after DPC sensitization. The sample's treatment: therapeutic diphenylcyclopropenone sensitization with weekly scalp DPC. The sequencing used whole blood, collected in connection with sensitization to the hapten diphenylcyclopropenone (DPC). Source of these receptors: a woman in her 40s with alopecia areata. Some clones in this sample may be carry-over from other donors' samples.

This clonotype was picked up many times. J is TRBJ2-3 and V is TRBV5-1; no reliable D call. Trimming pared 2 bases from V and 3 bases from J, leaving 7 bases between. The CDR3 has 13 residues. Germline V CDR1 and CDR2: SGHRS, YFSETQ. CDR3 residues: CASSFSGTDTQYF. The CDR3, as DNA: TGCGCCAGCAGCTTCAGTGGGACAGATACGCAGTATTTT.

This clonotype was detected many times. The rearrangement links TRBV19 to TRBJ2-3; D is uncertain. This CDR3 region has 15 residues. V lost 1 base and J lost 1, with 9 bases in between. Germline V lookup: CDR1 LNHDA, CDR2 SQIVND (reference sequence). CDR3 sequence (DNA): TGTGCCAGTAGTATAGGCAGGCGTGGCACAGATACGCAGTATTTT. Its protein product is CASSIGRRGTDTQYF.

This clonotype was observed a few times. The gene calls are TRBV19 and TRBJ2-5; D possibly uses TRBD1 or TRBD2 (5 bases each). V lost 4 bases and J 7 bases, leaving 13 bases between the germline ends. The germline V gene has CDR1 LNHDA and CDR2 SQIVND (reference sequence). The CDR3 has 13 amino acids. CDR3 loop: CASSTGPTGTQYF. The CDR3, as DNA: TGTGCCAGTAGTACGGGACCTACAGGGACCCAGTACTTC.

This clonotype was seen only a few times. V is TRBV3-1 and J is TRBJ2-7; 15 positions agree with TRBD2. Germline-derived CDR1 and CDR2 are LGHDT and YNNKEL (reference sequence). The CDR3 has 17 residues. Trimming took 4 bases from V and 0 from J; bases not matched to a gene: 4. Written as DNA, the CDR3 is TGTGCCAGCAGCCGGACTAGCGGGAGGGCCAACTCCTACGAGCAGTACTTC. This gives the protein CASSRTSGRANSYEQYF.

In its sample, this clonotype was seen a few times. The rearrangement uses TRBV20-1 and TRBJ1-2, with D perhaps matching TRBD1 (5 bases). Looked up from germline, CDR1 is DFQATT and CDR2 is SNEGSKA (reference sequence). CDR3 length: 12 residues. Trimming shortened V by 6 bases and J by 6 bases, and 14 bases separated the two germline ends. In DNA, the CDR3 is TGCAGTGCATCCTCGGGGGAGAATGGCTACACCTTC. Its protein is CSASSGENGYTF.

The table lists this clonotype with a few counts. The chain recombines TRBV19 with TRBJ2-1; 10 bases map to TRBD2. CDR1 is LNHDA, CDR2 SQIVND, per germline (reference sequence). V trimming: 5 bases; J trimming: 2 bases; junction bases outside the gene matches: 6. The CDR3 contains 16 residues. CDR3 residues: CASSLTLAGAYNEQFF. For the CDR3, the DNA is TGTGCCAGTAGTTTAACTCTAGCGGGAGCCTACAATGAGCAGTTCTTC. The full variable domain, with the rest looked up from reference TRBV19 and TRBJ2-1, is DGGITQSPKYLFRKEGQNVTLSCEQNLNHDAMYWYRQDPGQGLRLIYYSQIVNDFQKGDIAEGYSVSREKKESFPLTVTSAQKNPTAFYLCASSLTLAGAYNEQFFGPGTRLTVL.

The J gene is TRBJ2-1, the V gene TRBV18; TRBD1 matches at 7 bases. Germline V gene lookup returns CDR1 KGHSH and CDR2 LQKENI. This CDR3 is 14 amino acids long. V shed 3 bases and J 6 bases; nucleotides not matched to a gene: 5. The CDR3 region is CASSPRPGGNEQFF. The CDR3 DNA sequence: TGTGCCAGCTCACCCCGCCCAGGGGGCAATGAGCAGTTCTTC. The full variable domain, in which reference TRBV18 and TRBJ2-1 provide the parts outside the CDR3, is NAGVMQNPRHLVRRRGQEARLRCSPMKGHSHVYWYRQLPEEGLKFMVYLQKENIIDESGMPKERFSAEFPKEGPSILRIQQVVRGDSAAYFCASSPRPGGNEQFFGPGTRLTVL.

In nucleotides, the CDR3 is TGTGCCAGCAGCTTAAGAAGAGGGGCCCTTGAGACCCAGTACTTC. It specifies CASSLRRGALETQYF. The gene calls are TRBV5-4 and TRBJ2-5; possibly TRBD1 or TRBD2 for D (5 bases each). V lost 2 bases and J 5 bases, leaving 16 bases between the germline ends. This CDR3 contains 15 residues. Germline CDR1 SGHNT, CDR2 YYREEE (reference sequence).

This clonotype has a count of ten or more. This chain connects TRBV5-1 to TRBJ2-5; D is unresolved. V was pared by 0 bases and J by 4 bases, with 13 bases between. In germline, CDR1 is SGHRS, CDR2 YFSETQ. The CDR3 is 15 residues long. The DNA for the CDR3 is TGCGCCAGCAGCTTGGAGGGCGGTAGGGTAGAGACCCAGTACTTC. As protein: CASSLEGGRVETQYF.

The chain is built from TRBV7-9 and TRBJ2-7, with D perhaps TRBD1 or TRBD2 (6 bases each). Germline loops: CDR1 SEHNR, CDR2 FQNEAQ (reference sequence). There are 15 residues in the CDR3. The V end was cut by 3 bases, the J end by 1 base, with 13 bases between. CDR3 nucleotide sequence: TGTGCCAGCAGCTTGCAGGGGACTTCATCCTACGAGCAGTACTTC. It translates to CASSLQGTSSYEQYF.

J is TRBJ1-6 and V is TRBV7-3; maybe TRBD1 (6 bases). Looked up from germline, CDR1 is SGHTA and CDR2 is FQGTGA. V gave up 2 bases and J gave up 11 bases, with 13 bases separating them. This CDR3 is built from 14 residues. CDR3 nucleotide sequence: TGTGCCAGCAGCTTATCTGGGGGCGAGACACCCCTCCACTTT. It translates to CASSLSGGETPLHF.

This clonotype was detected ten times or more. This chain connects TRBV7-8 to TRBJ2-5, with D possibly being TRBD1 or TRBD2 (6 bases each). The CDR3 length is 16 residues. V lost 2 bases, J lost 5 bases, and 18 bases lay in between. CDR1 and CDR2 (germline): SGHVS, FQNEAQ. The CDR3 DNA reads as TGTGCCAGCAGCTTATTGGTCGGCGGGACAATGGAGACCCAGTACTTC. This translates into CASSLLVGGTMETQYF.

V gene TRBV6-5 combines with J gene TRBJ1-6, with unresolved D. The ends were cut back, 3 bases at V and 7 bases at J, with 10 bases in the middle. Germline lookup yields CDR1 MNHEY and CDR2 SVGAGI. CDR3 size: 14 residues. The CDR3 coding sequence is TGTGCCAGCAGTTATGGCGGGCGGAATTCACCCCTCCACTTT. Its protein product is CASSYGGRNSPLHF.

This clonotype was recorded many times. The gene calls are TRBV29-1 and TRBJ2-7; 9 bases map to TRBD1. The CDR3 is 12 amino acids. Trimming cost V 6 bases and J 2 bases; bases outside gene matches: 2. Germline V gives CDR1 SQVTM, CDR2 ANQGSEA. CDR3 loop: CSVRTGAYEQYF. The CDR3 DNA reads as TGCAGCGTCCGGACAGGGGCCTACGAGCAGTACTTC.

CDR3 coding DNA: TGTGCCAGAAGCCCTACCTCCTCTAGGAGAGCGCGCGAGCAGTACTTC. This codes for CARSPTSSRRAREQYF. This chain joins TRBV5-3 and TRBJ2-7; D gene uncertain. TRBV5-3 is filed as an ORF, its function uncertain. The CDR3 has 16 amino acids. The ends were cut back, 4 bases at V and 6 bases at J, with 23 bases in the middle.

There are a few counts of this clonotype. The rearrangement links TRBV2 to TRBJ2-3, with D perhaps matching TRBD1 or TRBD2 (5 bases each). The CDR3 has 14 residues. V was trimmed by 6 bases and J by 3 bases, leaving 13 bases between them. The germline CDR1 and CDR2 sequences are SNHLY and FYNNEI. CDR3 in DNA: TGTGCCAGCAGCACCGGGACCGTGACAGATACGCAGTATTTT. It encodes CASSTGTVTDTQYF.

This clonotype turned up a few times. The rearrangement joins TRBV2 to TRBJ2-2; 9 bases align to TRBD1. CDR1 and CDR2 from the germline V gene are SNHLY and FYNNEI. This CDR3 has 15 amino acids. Unmatched junction bases numbered 3, after V lost 6 bases and J lost 1 base. The CDR3, as DNA: TGTGCCAGCAGCTGGGACAGGGTGAACACCGGGGAGCTGTTTTTT. Protein: CASSWDRVNTGELFF.

Note on this clonotype: A read error is possible here, since a much larger clone lies one base away. The chain has TRBV9 and TRBJ2-3; no clear D. Germline-derived CDR1 and CDR2 are SGDLS and YYNGEE. The ends were cut back, 4 bases at V and 0 bases at J, with 15 bases in the middle. This CDR3 comprises 16 residues. The CDR3 DNA is TGTGCCAGCAGCCCCGTCGACGGAGCTAGCACAGATACGCAGTATTTT. Translating gives CASSPVDGASTDTQYF.

The J gene is TRBJ2-7, the V gene TRBV5-1; TRBD2 matches 10 bases. Looked up from germline, CDR1 is SGHRS and CDR2 is YFSETQ. The V and J ends lost 5 bases and 6 bases, in that order; junction bases with no gene match: 11. This CDR3 spans 15 amino acids. This CDR3 is CASSYAGAGGGEQYF. CDR3 DNA: TGCGCCAGCAGTTACGCCGGAGCGGGAGGGGGCGAGCAGTACTTC.

The chain uses TRBV4-2 and TRBJ1-1, with TRBD1 as a possible D gene (6 bases). V lost 0 bases and J 6 bases, leaving 8 bases between the germline ends. Germline values: CDR1 LGHNA, CDR2 YNFKEQ. The CDR3 is made up of 13 amino acids. CDR3 nucleotides: TGTGCCAGCAGCCAAGATCAGGGGTCTGAAGCTTTCTTT. This gives the protein CASSQDQGSEAFF.

The chain uses TRBV6-2 or TRBV6-3 and TRBJ1-5; possibly TRBD1 for D (5 bases). Trimming removed 4 bases at V and 2 bases at J, with 9 bases between. CDR1 is MNHEY and CDR2 is SVGEGT in the germline V gene. This CDR3 spans 14 amino acids. The CDR3 region is CASSSPTGNQPQHF. In nucleotides, the CDR3 is TGTGCCAGCAGTTCCCCGACAGGCAATCAGCCCCAGCATTTT.

V usage is TRBV20-1 and J usage is TRBJ2-5; tentatively, D is TRBD2 (5 bases). The CDR3 totals 14 residues. CDR1 DFQATT and CDR2 SNEGSKA come from the germline V gene (reference sequence). V lost 3 bases and J 1 base, leaving 12 bases between the germline ends. CDR3 residues: CSASLTAGQETQYF. The DNA for the CDR3 is TGCAGTGCTAGCCTGACGGCGGGCCAAGAGACCCAGTACTTC.

This clonotype came up many times. This chain links TRBV6-2 or TRBV6-3 with TRBJ2-1; D gene unclear. V was shortened by 4 bases and J by 9 bases, with 16 bases between the two germline ends. CDR1 is MNHEY, CDR2 SVGEGT, per germline. This CDR3 is 14 amino acids long. The CDR3 loop reads CASSFEAGFGEQFF. Written as DNA, the CDR3 is TGTGCCAGCAGTTTCGAGGCTGGGTTTGGTGAGCAGTTCTTC.

This clonotype was found many times. The chain has TRBV7-2 and TRBJ1-6, with D possibly TRBD1 on 6 matching bases. Germline V CDR1 and CDR2: SGHTA, FQGNSA. CDR3 length: 15 amino acids. V was shortened by 3 bases and J by 5 bases, with 11 bases between the two germline ends. The CDR3 reads CASSFVRGNNSPLHF. The DNA for the CDR3 is TGTGCCAGCAGCTTCGTCAGGGGCAATAATTCACCCCTCCACTTT.

The rearrangement joins TRBV9 to TRBJ2-5; no clear D gene. The CDR3 has 15 amino acids. Deletions cut 0 bases from V and 1 base from J, with 10 bases between. Germline V gene data show CDR1 as SGDLS and CDR2 as YYNGEE. CDR3 sequence reads: CASSVEGQSQETQYF. The CDR3 DNA reads TGTGCCAGCAGCGTAGAAGGGCAGTCCCAAGAGACCCAGTACTTC.